Listed below are T cell receptor beta chains from one sample, sequenced in a study of T cell responses to AZD1222 COVID-19 vaccine. Method: immunoSEQ multiplex PCR; TCRdb's copy keeps in-frame clones and lacks some. The sample contains 130,000 or so clones, approximately 93% of which appear only once. This material consisted of peripheral blood, taken on day 0 of MenACWY control vaccination. Receptor source: an adult in good health. Each CDR3 is given with its conserved first and last residue. A D gene is named only where the DNA matches it firmly. Size is stated for part of the rows, as once, few or many counts, or as a class when the clone is expanded.

d_gene	abundance	j_gene	v_gene	CDR3nt	CDR3aa
TRBD1	-	TRBJ2-1	TRBV28	TGTGCCACCACAGTTTGGGCAGGGTTGGCAGGGGGCTCCTACAATGAGCAGTTCTTC	CATTVWAGLAGGSYNEQFF
TRBD1	-	TRBJ2-1	TRBV5-8	TGTGCCAGCAGCCGAGGACAGGGAACTGATGAGCAGTTCTTC	CASSRGQGTDEQFF
TRBD1	-	TRBJ2-5	TRBV9	TGTGCCAGCAGCGTAGCATGGGACAGGTCGGGGACCCAGTACTTC	CASSVAWDRSGTQYF
-	-	TRBJ1-1	TRBV2	TGTGCCAGCAGTGTCGACATTAACACTGAAGCTTTCTTT	CASSVDINTEAFF
-	-	TRBJ2-5	TRBV24-1	TGTGCCACCAGTGATTTCTACGGGTCCGGGGAGACCCAGTACTTC	CATSDFYGSGETQYF
-	-	TRBJ1-5	TRBV25-1	TGTGCCAGCAGTGATACGTTTAGCAATCAGCCCCAGCATTTT	CASSDTFSNQPQHF
-	-	TRBJ2-5	TRBV5-4	TGTGCCAGCAGCTTGGGGGACGGTCAAGAGACCCAGTACTTC	CASSLGDGQETQYF
TRBD1	-	TRBJ2-1	TRBV7-3	TGTGCCAGCAGCTTCGGGACAGGGCCCCACAATGAGCAGTTCTTC	CASSFGTGPHNEQFF
TRBD2	-	TRBJ2-7	TRBV5-4	TGTGCCAGCAGCTTGGGACCTAGCGGGGGGATCTCCTACGAGCAGTACTTC	CASSLGPSGGISYEQYF
TRBD1	-	TRBJ1-1	TRBV19	TGTGCCAGTAGTATAACAACAGGGGAATCTGAAGCTTTCTTT	CASSITTGESEAFF
-	-	TRBJ1-1	TRBV10-2	TGCGCCAGCAGTGAGTCGAATTTCGTTAGAAGGACTGAAGCTTTCTTT	CASSESNFVRRTEAFF
-	-	TRBJ2-1	TRBV5-4	TGTGCCAGCAGCTTGGCCCTGTTCCAACCCGGGGACAATGAGCAGTTCTTC	CASSLALFQPGDNEQFF
TRBD2	-	TRBJ2-1	TRBV7-9	TGTGCCAGCAGCCCCCCCCCGGTAGCGGGGTCAGGTGGCCATGAGCAGTTCTTC	CASSPPPVAGSGGHEQFF
-	-	TRBJ2-3	TRBV29-1	TGCAGCGTTGCTGGGGGGAGCACAGATACGCAGTATTTT	CSVAGGSTDTQYF
TRBD1	-	TRBJ2-7	TRBV5-1	TGCGCCAGCAGCCTAGGGACAGAGGGATACGAGCAGTACTTC	CASSLGTEGYEQYF
TRBD2	once	TRBJ2-1	TRBV19	TGTGCCAGTAGTACACCGGGACTAGCGGGATCTGAGCAGTTCTTC	CASSTPGLAGSEQFF
TRBD2	once	TRBJ2-5	TRBV3-1/TRBV3-2	TGTGCCAGCAGCCCTGGGACTAGCGGAGTAGAGGAGACCCAGTACTTC	CASSPGTSGVEETQYF
-	-	TRBJ1-2	TRBV27	TGTGCCAGCAGTTTAAAAGGCTATGGCTACACCTTC	CASSLKGYGYTF
-	-	TRBJ1-1	TRBV28	TGTGCCAGCAGTTTATCCGGGGGTGGCACTGAAGCTTTCTTT	CASSLSGGGTEAFF
TRBD1	-	TRBJ1-6	TRBV4-2	TGTGCCAGCAGCCAAGGACAGGGGGCTTCACCCCTCCACTTT	CASSQGQGASPLHF
TRBD1	-	TRBJ1-5	TRBV19	TGTGCCAGTAGTCCCGGACAGGGCCCGCTGCCCCAGCATTTT	CASSPGQGPLPQHF
-	-	TRBJ1-1	TRBV5-1	TGCGCCAGCTCGCCGGGGAGGGGGGAAACTGAAGCTTTCTTT	CASSPGRGETEAFF
TRBD1	once	TRBJ1-1	TRBV6-5	TGTGCCAGCAGTACAGGGGGCGGAACTGAAGCTTTCTTT	CASSTGGGTEAFF
-	-	TRBJ1-3	TRBV6-6	TGTGCCAGCAGTCCGAGCGGACTCGGATCTGGAAACACCATATATTTT	CASSPSGLGSGNTIYF
-	-	TRBJ2-5	TRBV5-4	TGTGCCAGCAGCTTTCAAGAGACCCAGTACTTC	CASSFQETQYF
TRBD1	-	TRBJ1-1	TRBV6-4	TGTGCCAGCAGTCCGGGACAGGGAGGGACACTCGCTGAAGCTTTCTTT	CASSPGQGGTLAEAFF
TRBD2	-	TRBJ2-3	TRBV6-4	TGTGCCAGCAGTGAGCGGGGGGGCACAGATACGCAGTATTTT	CASSERGGTDTQYF
-	once	TRBJ1-6	TRBV7-8	TGTGCCAGCAGCCTCGGGACGGGGACGACACCCCTCCACTTT	CASSLGTGTTPLHF
-	-	TRBJ2-5	TRBV30	TGTGCCTGTAAATACCGGGACTCTGGGGGAAGAGAGACCCAGTACTTC	CACKYRDSGGRETQYF
-	-	TRBJ1-1	TRBV7-9	TGTGCCAGCAGCTTCCAGGATTCCACTGAAGCTTTCTTT	CASSFQDSTEAFF
TRBD1	-	TRBJ2-5	TRBV11-2	TGTGCCAGCAGCTCATCGGGACAGTCAAGGGAGACCCAGTACTTC	CASSSSGQSRETQYF
TRBD1	-	TRBJ1-5	TRBV2	TGTGCCAGCACCCGAGGGGACAGTTATGAGCCCCAGCATTTT	CASTRGDSYEPQHF
-	-	TRBJ2-2	TRBV7-3	TGTGCCAGCAGCGGGGGGACAGCCAGCACCGGGGAGCTGTTTTTT	CASSGGTASTGELFF
TRBD1	once	TRBJ1-3	TRBV5-4	TGTGCCAGCAGCTTGGAACAGGGGGCAGGAAACACCATATATTTT	CASSLEQGAGNTIYF
-	-	TRBJ1-2	TRBV15	TGTGCCACCAGCAGAGATAGGACCTCTAACTATGGCTACACCTTC	CATSRDRTSNYGYTF
-	-	TRBJ1-2	TRBV27	TGTGCCAGCAGTTTGACAGGCGAGCTATATGGCTACACCTTC	CASSLTGELYGYTF
-	-	TRBJ1-4	TRBV27	TGTGCCAGCAGTCCCGGGACCGGAGGACTGAGTGAAAAACTGTTTTTT	CASSPGTGGLSEKLFF
-	-	TRBJ2-7	TRBV4-2	TGTGCCAGCAGCCACGCAGGACTCCTAGGGGTCCACGAGCAGTACTTC	CASSHAGLLGVHEQYF
TRBD1	-	TRBJ2-7	TRBV15	TGTGCCACCAGCAGGGACAGGAGGTCCTACGAGCAGTACTTC	CATSRDRRSYEQYF
-	-	TRBJ1-1	TRBV6-2/TRBV6-3	TGTGCCAGCAGTTACTGGTCAGACACTGAAGCTTTCTTT	CASSYWSDTEAFF
TRBD1	-	TRBJ2-7	TRBV27	TGTGCCAGCAGTAGGGACCGACAGGGACCCCCTTCCGTTTACGAGCAGTACTTC	CASSRDRQGPPSVYEQYF
-	-	TRBJ2-7	TRBV5-1	TGCGCCAGCAGCGGCGGAGCGATGGACGAGCAGTACTTC	CASSGGAMDEQYF
TRBD1	-	TRBJ2-4	TRBV28	TGTGCCAGCGGAAGGGACAGACCCTACCTAGCCAAAAACATTCAGTACTTC	CASGRDRPYLAKNIQYF
-	-	TRBJ2-3	TRBV19	TGTGCCAGTAGTTTCAGGGGAACGGGGCCTCACACAGATACGCAGTATTTT	CASSFRGTGPHTDTQYF
-	-	TRBJ1-1	TRBV29-1	TGCAGCGTTAAGCAGATGAACACTGAAGCTTTCTTT	CSVKQMNTEAFF
TRBD1	-	TRBJ1-1	TRBV7-2	TGTGCCAGCAGTCCCCGACAGGGCCAGGGGGCTGAAGCTTTCTTT	CASSPRQGQGAEAFF
TRBD1	-	TRBJ2-7	TRBV11-2	TGTGCCAGCAGCTTAGCCTTCGCTCGGGGACAGGGGGCTGACGAGCAGTACTTC	CASSLAFARGQGADEQYF
-	-	TRBJ1-6	TRBV28	TGTGCCAGCAGCGCCGGGGCCCTCCACTTT	CASSAGALHF
-	-	TRBJ1-4	TRBV27	TGTGCCAGCAGTTCATTGGGACCTAGGGGAAAACTGTTTTTT	CASSSLGPRGKLFF
-	once	TRBJ2-7	TRBV5-1	TGCGCCAGCAGCTGGATACAGGGGACTTCGGGGGAGCAGTACTTC	CASSWIQGTSGEQYF
TRBD2	-	TRBJ2-1	TRBV3-1/TRBV3-2	TGTGCCAGCAGCCAAGAAATAGCGGGAGGCAATGAGCAGTTCTTC	CASSQEIAGGNEQFF
-	-	TRBJ2-7	TRBV2	TGTGCCAGCAGTGAAGTAGGGGCCTACGAGCAGTACTTC	CASSEVGAYEQYF
-	-	TRBJ1-5	TRBV27	TGTGCCAGCAGTTCAAACAGGAAAGAACAGCCCCAGCATTTT	CASSSNRKEQPQHF
TRBD1	-	TRBJ2-4	TRBV4-1	TGCGCCAGCAGCCACCGACAGGGGGGGGGAAACATTCAGTACTTC	CASSHRQGGGNIQYF
-	-	TRBJ1-1	TRBV10-3	TGTGCCATCAGTGAGTCGTCGAGAGGGGCCACTGAAGCTTTCTTT	CAISESSRGATEAFF
-	-	TRBJ2-5	TRBV28	TGTGCCAGCAGTTTTTATGGGGTCCAAGAGACCCAGTACTTC	CASSFYGVQETQYF
-	-	TRBJ1-5	TRBV28	TGTGCCAGCAGTGACTTCGGGACCCCGGGGAATCAGCCCCAGCATTTT	CASSDFGTPGNQPQHF
-	once	TRBJ1-1	TRBV28	TGTGCCAGCATTGGCCAGGGGAACACTGAAGCTTTCTTT	CASIGQGNTEAFF
-	-	TRBJ1-5	TRBV3-1/TRBV3-2	TGTGCCAGCAGCCAAGGGGGAAATCAGCCCCAGCATTTT	CASSQGGNQPQHF